These 30 T cell receptor beta chains were sequenced from one sample in a study of blood T cells in healthy people across ages. Then a second PCR, running about 7 to 11 cycles, was carried out with a sample-barcoded 5' primer and a J-beta primer mix. One entry per CDR3 protein, called by TCRdb with MiXCR from the 5' RACE reads. The table has fewer than 1,200,000 distinct CDR3 sequences, 25% seen once. Separately, the same data were catalogued under a study of T cells of mothers and their children.

The sequenced material came from blood. These receptors were obtained from a girl aged 2-10 years in good health.

This chain connects TRBV20-1 to TRBJ2-7; D tentatively reads TRBD1 or TRBD2 (5 bases each). CDR1 is DFQATT, CDR2 SNEGSKA, per germline (reference sequence). Trimming shortened V by 1 base and J by 0 bases, and 10 bases separated the two germline ends. This CDR3 is built from 14 residues. The CDR3 spells CSARGGTGSYEQYF. The CDR3 DNA reads TGCAGTGCTAGAGGAGGGACGGGCTCCTACGAGCAGTACTTC.

The chain uses TRBV20-1 and TRBJ2-3; TRBD1 might be the D (6 bases). V was cut by 7 bases and J by 0 bases, with 14 bases left in between. This CDR3 comprises 14 residues. CDR1 DFQATT and CDR2 SNEGSKA come from the germline V gene (reference sequence). CDR3 in DNA: TGCAGTGTTACAGGGTACTCTAGCACAGATACGCAGTATTTT. It codes for CSVTGYSSTDTQYF.

The table lists this clonotype with a few counts. The CDR3 region is CASSLEPREGEKLFF. CDR3 DNA sequence: TGTGCCAGCAGCTTAGAACCGCGGGAGGGTGAAAAACTGTTTTTT. The J gene is TRBJ1-4, the V gene TRBV7-8; D is uncertain. Looked up from germline, CDR1 is SGHVS and CDR2 is FQNEAQ. The CDR3 runs to 15 residues. V was clipped by 1 base and J by 7 bases, with 13 bases between them.

For this clonotype: An end of the junction does not agree with germline; a read error may underlie this. The J gene is TRBJ2-1, the V gene TRBV2, with TRBD2 matching over 7 bases. This CDR3 has 9 amino acids. Germline CDR1 SNHLY, CDR2 FYNNEI. The CDR3 DNA is TGTGCCAGCAGTGATGGGGGGGACTTC. Protein sequence: CASSDGGDF.

This clonotype came up a few times. The chain's CDR3 is CASSFRDKRDTQYF. As DNA, the CDR3 is TGTGCCAGCAGTTTCCGGGACAAGAGAGATACGCAGTATTTT. J is TRBJ2-3 and V is TRBV27, with a possible D match to TRBD1 (6 bases). V was shortened by 3 bases and J by 5 bases, with 12 bases between the two germline ends. Germline V CDR1 and CDR2: MNHEY, SMNVEV (reference sequence). CDR3 size: 14 residues.

This clonotype occurred a few times. The gene calls are TRBV20-1 and TRBJ2-2; 7 nucleotides line up with TRBD2. This CDR3 has 16 amino acids. V lost 1 base and J lost 6; bases outside the gene matches: 11. CDR1 is DFQATT and CDR2 is SNEGSKA in the germline V gene (reference sequence). CDR3: CSARGGREGQAGELFF. The CDR3 nucleotides are TGCAGTGCTAGAGGTGGGAGGGAGGGCCAGGCCGGGGAGCTGTTTTTT.

The chain employs TRBV6-2 or TRBV6-3 and TRBJ2-3; perhaps TRBD2 as D (6 bases). CDR1 and CDR2 (germline): MNHEY, SVGEGT. Trimming took 6 bases from V and 2 from J, leaving 24 bases between them. The CDR3 spans 18 residues. CDR3 region: CASRPLGPSELNTDTQYF. The CDR3, as DNA: TGTGCCAGCAGACCTCTGGGACCTAGCGAACTAAACACAGATACGCAGTATTTT.

This clonotype was seen once. At one of its ends the junction is not consistent with the germline gene, which may arise from a read error. This chain uses TRBV12-3 or TRBV12-4 with TRBJ2-1; D uncertain. The CDR3 is 11 amino acids. In DNA, the CDR3 is TGTGCCAGCAGTTTTGGGAATGAGCAGTCCTTC. Translated: CASSFGNEQSF.

The chain has TRBV7-9 and TRBJ2-5, with D possibly matching TRBD2 (6 bases). This CDR3 spans 16 amino acids. Germline V gene data show CDR1 as SEHNR and CDR2 as FQNEAQ (reference sequence). V lost 5 bases, J lost 2 bases, and 18 bases lay in between. The CDR3 is CASSHPLGLTQETQYF. Here the CDR3 DNA reads TGTGCCAGCAGCCACCCTCTCGGACTAACACAAGAGACCCAGTACTTC.

J is TRBJ1-4 and V is TRBV5-5; D uncertain. The V and J ends lost 4 bases and 0 bases respectively, with 13 bases between them. Germline V lookup: CDR1 SGHKS, CDR2 YYEKEE (reference sequence). The CDR3 has 16 residues. CDR3 amino acids: CASSRPSGATNEKLFF. The DNA for the CDR3 is TGTGCCAGCAGCCGGCCCTCGGGCGCAACTAATGAAAAACTGTTTTTT. The full variable domain, rest sourced from reference TRBV5-5 and TRBJ1-4, is DAGVTQSPTHLIKTRGQQVTLRCSPISGHKSVSWYQQVLGQGPQFIFQYYEKEERGRGNFPDRFSARQFPNYSSELNVNALLLGDSALYLCASSRPSGATNEKLFFGSGTQLSVL.

This clonotype was counted only a few times. V gene TRBV29-1 combines with J gene TRBJ2-1; the match to TRBD1 covers 8 bases. CDR1 is SQVTM and CDR2 is ANQGSEA in the germline V gene. This CDR3 is built from 15 residues. V dropped 0 bases and J dropped 8; count of bases not matched to a gene: 9. The CDR3 here is CSVEDPDRVSDEQFF. The CDR3 DNA follows: TGCAGCGTTGAAGATCCGGACAGGGTATCCGATGAGCAGTTCTTC.

This chain links TRBV5-1 with TRBJ1-2, with a weak D call TRBD1 (6 bases). Germline values: CDR1 SGHRS, CDR2 YFSETQ. The CDR3 totals 15 residues. V dropped 3 bases and J dropped 7 bases, with 19 bases sitting between them. The CDR3 region has the DNA TGCGCCAGCAGCTCGGCCGGGACACCGGGCGGTGGCTACACCTTC. It translates to CASSSAGTPGGGYTF.

The chain recombines TRBV2 with TRBJ2-7; no firm D call. The CDR3 consists of 11 residues. The V and J ends lost 5 bases and 5 bases respectively, with 7 bases between them. Germline V gene lookup returns CDR1 SNHLY and CDR2 FYNNEI. The chain's CDR3 is CASSKQHEQYF. The CDR3 DNA sequence: TGTGCCAGCAGTAAGCAGCACGAGCAGTACTTC.

This clonotype was found a few times. This sequence joins TRBV28 and TRBJ2-5; D not certain. This CDR3 comprises 14 residues. V lost 3 bases, J lost 4 bases, and 12 bases lay in between. Germline values: CDR1 MDHEN, CDR2 SYDVKM. The CDR3 DNA follows: TGTGCCAGCAGTTTTATCCAGAACGGAGAGACCCAGTACTTC. As protein: CASSFIQNGETQYF.

The chain combines TRBV7-9 with TRBJ2-7; D remains ambiguous. The germline V gene has CDR1 SEHNR and CDR2 FQNEAQ (reference sequence). V dropped 5 bases and J dropped 1 base, with 15 bases sitting between them. The CDR3 is 15 residues long. CDR3 loop: CASSDGPTSSYEQYF. The CDR3 coding sequence is TGTGCCAGCAGCGACGGACCTACGAGTTCCTACGAGCAGTACTTC.

The chain employs TRBV9 and TRBJ1-1; D not certain. Trimming removed 3 bases at V and 0 bases at J, with 9 bases between. This CDR3 contains 14 residues. The germline CDR1 and CDR2 sequences are SGDLS and YYNGEE. The CDR3 DNA is TGTGCCAGCAGCGAGAGAGATATGAACACTGAAGCTTTCTTT. This sequence encodes CASSERDMNTEAFF.

V usage is TRBV4-1 and J usage is TRBJ1-6, with D possibly TRBD1 on 5 matching bases. Trimming shortened V by 3 bases and J by 5 bases, and 11 bases separated the two germline ends. The germline V gene has CDR1 MGHRA and CDR2 YSYEKL. The CDR3 extends over 15 amino acids. The CDR3 region is CASSQGRGDNSPLHF. The CDR3 region has the DNA TGCGCCAGCAGCCAGGGACGGGGAGATAATTCACCCCTCCACTTT.

A few counts support this clonotype. V is TRBV20-1 and J is TRBJ1-1; D uncertain. V was pared by 1 base and J by 4 bases, with 10 bases between. The CDR3 runs to 13 residues. The germline V gene has CDR1 DFQATT and CDR2 SNEGSKA (reference sequence). Here the CDR3 reads CSARGEAGTEAFF. The CDR3 region has the DNA TGCAGTGCTAGAGGGGAGGCAGGCACTGAAGCTTTCTTT.

The chain employs TRBV7-9 and TRBJ2-4, with TRBD1 matching 9 bases. Germline lookup yields CDR1 SEHNR and CDR2 FQNEAQ (reference sequence). This CDR3 has 14 residues. The V and J ends lost 2 bases and 8 bases, in that order; junction bases with no gene match: 4. The CDR3 sequence: CASSLPDRGDIQYF. Written as DNA, the CDR3 is TGTGCCAGCAGCTTACCCGACAGGGGGGACATTCAGTACTTC. The variable domain in full, completed from reference TRBV7-9 and TRBJ2-4, reads DTGVSQNPRHKITKRGQNVTFRCDPISEHNRLYWYRQTLGQGPEFLTYFQNEAQLEKSRLLSDRFSAERPKGSFSTLEIQRTEQGDSAMYLCASSLPDRGDIQYFGAGTRLSVL.

The table lists this clonotype with a few counts. The chain uses TRBV6-1 and TRBJ2-3; TRBD2 matches at 14 bases. The CDR3 has 16 amino acids. CDR1 is MNHNS, CDR2 SASEGT, per germline. After removal of 6 bases from V and 4 bases from J, the junction contained 6 bases not matched to a gene. The CDR3 region has the DNA TGTGCCAGCAGCAGACTAGCGGGAGGGGAAGCAGATACGCAGTATTTT. It codes for CASSRLAGGEADTQYF.

This chain uses TRBV12-3 or TRBV12-4 with TRBJ2-5, with TRBD1 as a possible D gene (6 bases). Trimming removed 10 bases at V and 11 bases at J, with 20 bases between. The CDR3 consists of 12 residues. The DNA of the CDR3 is TGTGCCACAACAGGGATCATGGGGGAGCAGTACTTC. As protein: CATTGIMGEQYF.

This clonotype appeared a few times. CDR3 sequence: CASSFLQGMNTEAFF. CDR3 DNA: TGTGCCAGCAGCTTCCTTCAGGGTATGAACACTGAAGCTTTCTTT. The rearrangement joins TRBV7-3 to TRBJ1-1; weak D call: TRBD1 (5 bases). Germline V gives CDR1 SGHTA, CDR2 FQGTGA. The CDR3 covers 15 residues. The V end was cut by 3 bases, the J end by 0 bases, with 11 bases between.

This chain links TRBV27 with TRBJ2-1, with D perhaps given as TRBD1 or TRBD2 (5 bases each). V was pared by 8 bases and J by 8 bases, with 22 bases between. This CDR3 contains 15 residues. Germline V gene data show CDR1 as MNHEY and CDR2 as SMNVEV (reference sequence). The CDR3 here is CASHGGHGANDEQFF. The DNA for the CDR3 is TGTGCCAGCCATGGAGGACACGGGGCCAACGATGAGCAGTTCTTC.

With regard to this clonotype: A much more abundant neighbour one base away suggests this may be a read error. The chain joins TRBV3-1 to TRBJ2-1, with D perhaps matching TRBD1 or TRBD2 (5 bases each). The J call may be wrong; the DNA end is better matched by TRBJ2-5. The germline CDR1 and CDR2 sequences are LGHDT and YNNKEL (reference sequence). CDR3 length equals 17 residues. The CDR3 spells CASSQEVFGAGVEAQYF. CDR3 coding DNA: TGTGCCAGCAGCCAAGAGGTATTCGGGGCTGGGGTGGAGGCCCAGTACTTC.

This clonotype was found a few times. The gene calls are TRBV7-2 and TRBJ2-7; 13 bases are shared with TRBD2. J was trimmed by 0 bases and V by 5 bases; bases with no gene match: 7. Germline V gene data show CDR1 as SGHTA and CDR2 as FQGNSA. The CDR3 contains 17 residues. The CDR3 region is CASSPPTSGRVSYEQYF. The CDR3 DNA follows: TGTGCCAGCAGCCCGCCCACTAGCGGGAGGGTCTCCTACGAGCAGTACTTC.

V usage is TRBV7-6 and J usage is TRBJ2-1, with D possibly matching TRBD1 (6 bases). Looked up from germline, CDR1 is SGHVS and CDR2 is FNYEAQ. Trimming took 1 base from V and 6 from J, leaving 10 bases between them. The CDR3 loop spans 14 amino acids. CDR3 region: CASSLEQGVNEQFF. CDR3 bases: TGTGCCAGCAGCTTAGAACAGGGCGTCAATGAGCAGTTCTTC.

This clonotype has only a few counts. The rearrangement uses TRBV27 and TRBJ1-1, with D maybe TRBD1 (5 bases). CDR3 length: 14 residues. Trimming left V 2 bases short and J 5 bases short, with 12 bases between. Per the germline V gene, CDR1 is MNHEY and CDR2 is SMNVEV (reference sequence). The CDR3 nucleotides read TGTGCCAGCAGTTTAGGAGCAGGGTCGACTGAAGCTTTCTTT. It encodes CASSLGAGSTEAFF.

This clonotype was seen a handful of times. The genes are TRBV9 and TRBJ2-5, with TRBD2 matching 13 bases. This CDR3 is 16 amino acids long. J was trimmed by 4 bases and V by 3 bases; bases with no gene match: 6. From germline, CDR1 is SGDLS and CDR2 YYNGEE. The CDR3 protein is CASSAKGLAGAETQYF. The CDR3, as DNA: TGTGCCAGCAGCGCTAAAGGACTAGCGGGAGCAGAGACCCAGTACTTC. The full variable domain, completed using reference TRBV9 and TRBJ2-5, is DSGVTQTPKHLITATGQRVTLRCSPRSGDLSVYWYQQSLDQGLQFLIQYYNGEERAKGNILERFSAQQFPDLHSELNLSSLELGDSALYFCASSAKGLAGAETQYFGPGTRLLVL.

This rearrangement joins TRBV12-3 or TRBV12-4 to TRBJ2-5, with 12 nucleotides matching TRBD2. The assigned J gene may be wrong: the sequence end matches TRBJ2-7 better. There are 16 residues in the CDR3. The CDR3 region is CASSFYGLAGTYEQYF. The CDR3 DNA sequence: TGTGCCAGCAGTTTTTATGGACTAGCGGGAACCTACGAGCAGTACTTC.

J is TRBJ1-1 and V is TRBV7-3, with TRBD1 as a possible D gene (5 bases). Germline assignment: CDR1 SGHTA and CDR2 FQGTGA. This CDR3 region has 14 residues. V dropped 3 bases and J dropped 1 base, with 9 bases sitting between them. CDR3 in amino acids: CASSFGAQNTEAFF. In DNA, the CDR3 is TGTGCCAGCAGCTTTGGGGCTCAGAACACTGAAGCTTTCTTT.